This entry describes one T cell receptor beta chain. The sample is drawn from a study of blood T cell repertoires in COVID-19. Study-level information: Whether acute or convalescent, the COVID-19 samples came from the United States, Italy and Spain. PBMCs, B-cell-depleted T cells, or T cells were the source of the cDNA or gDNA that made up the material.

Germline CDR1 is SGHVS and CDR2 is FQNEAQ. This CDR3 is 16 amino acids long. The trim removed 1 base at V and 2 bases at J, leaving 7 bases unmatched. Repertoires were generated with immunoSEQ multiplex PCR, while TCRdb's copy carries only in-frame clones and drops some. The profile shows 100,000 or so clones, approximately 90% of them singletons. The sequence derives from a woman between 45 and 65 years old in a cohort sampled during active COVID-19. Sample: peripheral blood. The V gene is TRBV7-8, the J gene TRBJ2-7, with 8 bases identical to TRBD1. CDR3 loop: CASSLGGQGATYEQYF. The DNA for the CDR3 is TGTGCCAGCAGCTTAGGAGGACAGGGTGCAACCTACGAGCAGTACTTC.